The sequence of this T cell receptor beta chain was determined in a study of blood T cell repertoires in COVID-19. The overall study: From T cells, B-cell-depleted T cells, or PBMCs came the material, which was cDNA or gDNA.

CDR3 length: 14 residues. V was pared by 6 bases and J by 5 bases, with 5 bases of the junction left unmatched. Germline CDR1 reads MNHEY; CDR2 reads SVGAGI. Authors' methods: From reference gene primer amplification, estimates of nucleated cell counts were derived. Generated by immunoSEQ multiplex PCR, the TCRdb table keeps only in-frame clones and is missing some. V and J calls and clone size follow that table, whereas D and trimming were derived from the DNA. In the table there are approximately 70,000 clones, around nine tenths of which are singletons. The sequence was obtained from a woman between 45 and 65 years old with COVID-19, enrolled during active disease. V gene TRBV6-5 combines with J gene TRBJ1-4; 8 nucleotides line up with TRBD1. The sample comprised peripheral blood. The CDR3 sequence is CASRHRGGNEKLFF. In nucleotides, the CDR3 is TGTGCCAGCAGGCACAGGGGGGGGAATGAAAAACTGTTTTTT.